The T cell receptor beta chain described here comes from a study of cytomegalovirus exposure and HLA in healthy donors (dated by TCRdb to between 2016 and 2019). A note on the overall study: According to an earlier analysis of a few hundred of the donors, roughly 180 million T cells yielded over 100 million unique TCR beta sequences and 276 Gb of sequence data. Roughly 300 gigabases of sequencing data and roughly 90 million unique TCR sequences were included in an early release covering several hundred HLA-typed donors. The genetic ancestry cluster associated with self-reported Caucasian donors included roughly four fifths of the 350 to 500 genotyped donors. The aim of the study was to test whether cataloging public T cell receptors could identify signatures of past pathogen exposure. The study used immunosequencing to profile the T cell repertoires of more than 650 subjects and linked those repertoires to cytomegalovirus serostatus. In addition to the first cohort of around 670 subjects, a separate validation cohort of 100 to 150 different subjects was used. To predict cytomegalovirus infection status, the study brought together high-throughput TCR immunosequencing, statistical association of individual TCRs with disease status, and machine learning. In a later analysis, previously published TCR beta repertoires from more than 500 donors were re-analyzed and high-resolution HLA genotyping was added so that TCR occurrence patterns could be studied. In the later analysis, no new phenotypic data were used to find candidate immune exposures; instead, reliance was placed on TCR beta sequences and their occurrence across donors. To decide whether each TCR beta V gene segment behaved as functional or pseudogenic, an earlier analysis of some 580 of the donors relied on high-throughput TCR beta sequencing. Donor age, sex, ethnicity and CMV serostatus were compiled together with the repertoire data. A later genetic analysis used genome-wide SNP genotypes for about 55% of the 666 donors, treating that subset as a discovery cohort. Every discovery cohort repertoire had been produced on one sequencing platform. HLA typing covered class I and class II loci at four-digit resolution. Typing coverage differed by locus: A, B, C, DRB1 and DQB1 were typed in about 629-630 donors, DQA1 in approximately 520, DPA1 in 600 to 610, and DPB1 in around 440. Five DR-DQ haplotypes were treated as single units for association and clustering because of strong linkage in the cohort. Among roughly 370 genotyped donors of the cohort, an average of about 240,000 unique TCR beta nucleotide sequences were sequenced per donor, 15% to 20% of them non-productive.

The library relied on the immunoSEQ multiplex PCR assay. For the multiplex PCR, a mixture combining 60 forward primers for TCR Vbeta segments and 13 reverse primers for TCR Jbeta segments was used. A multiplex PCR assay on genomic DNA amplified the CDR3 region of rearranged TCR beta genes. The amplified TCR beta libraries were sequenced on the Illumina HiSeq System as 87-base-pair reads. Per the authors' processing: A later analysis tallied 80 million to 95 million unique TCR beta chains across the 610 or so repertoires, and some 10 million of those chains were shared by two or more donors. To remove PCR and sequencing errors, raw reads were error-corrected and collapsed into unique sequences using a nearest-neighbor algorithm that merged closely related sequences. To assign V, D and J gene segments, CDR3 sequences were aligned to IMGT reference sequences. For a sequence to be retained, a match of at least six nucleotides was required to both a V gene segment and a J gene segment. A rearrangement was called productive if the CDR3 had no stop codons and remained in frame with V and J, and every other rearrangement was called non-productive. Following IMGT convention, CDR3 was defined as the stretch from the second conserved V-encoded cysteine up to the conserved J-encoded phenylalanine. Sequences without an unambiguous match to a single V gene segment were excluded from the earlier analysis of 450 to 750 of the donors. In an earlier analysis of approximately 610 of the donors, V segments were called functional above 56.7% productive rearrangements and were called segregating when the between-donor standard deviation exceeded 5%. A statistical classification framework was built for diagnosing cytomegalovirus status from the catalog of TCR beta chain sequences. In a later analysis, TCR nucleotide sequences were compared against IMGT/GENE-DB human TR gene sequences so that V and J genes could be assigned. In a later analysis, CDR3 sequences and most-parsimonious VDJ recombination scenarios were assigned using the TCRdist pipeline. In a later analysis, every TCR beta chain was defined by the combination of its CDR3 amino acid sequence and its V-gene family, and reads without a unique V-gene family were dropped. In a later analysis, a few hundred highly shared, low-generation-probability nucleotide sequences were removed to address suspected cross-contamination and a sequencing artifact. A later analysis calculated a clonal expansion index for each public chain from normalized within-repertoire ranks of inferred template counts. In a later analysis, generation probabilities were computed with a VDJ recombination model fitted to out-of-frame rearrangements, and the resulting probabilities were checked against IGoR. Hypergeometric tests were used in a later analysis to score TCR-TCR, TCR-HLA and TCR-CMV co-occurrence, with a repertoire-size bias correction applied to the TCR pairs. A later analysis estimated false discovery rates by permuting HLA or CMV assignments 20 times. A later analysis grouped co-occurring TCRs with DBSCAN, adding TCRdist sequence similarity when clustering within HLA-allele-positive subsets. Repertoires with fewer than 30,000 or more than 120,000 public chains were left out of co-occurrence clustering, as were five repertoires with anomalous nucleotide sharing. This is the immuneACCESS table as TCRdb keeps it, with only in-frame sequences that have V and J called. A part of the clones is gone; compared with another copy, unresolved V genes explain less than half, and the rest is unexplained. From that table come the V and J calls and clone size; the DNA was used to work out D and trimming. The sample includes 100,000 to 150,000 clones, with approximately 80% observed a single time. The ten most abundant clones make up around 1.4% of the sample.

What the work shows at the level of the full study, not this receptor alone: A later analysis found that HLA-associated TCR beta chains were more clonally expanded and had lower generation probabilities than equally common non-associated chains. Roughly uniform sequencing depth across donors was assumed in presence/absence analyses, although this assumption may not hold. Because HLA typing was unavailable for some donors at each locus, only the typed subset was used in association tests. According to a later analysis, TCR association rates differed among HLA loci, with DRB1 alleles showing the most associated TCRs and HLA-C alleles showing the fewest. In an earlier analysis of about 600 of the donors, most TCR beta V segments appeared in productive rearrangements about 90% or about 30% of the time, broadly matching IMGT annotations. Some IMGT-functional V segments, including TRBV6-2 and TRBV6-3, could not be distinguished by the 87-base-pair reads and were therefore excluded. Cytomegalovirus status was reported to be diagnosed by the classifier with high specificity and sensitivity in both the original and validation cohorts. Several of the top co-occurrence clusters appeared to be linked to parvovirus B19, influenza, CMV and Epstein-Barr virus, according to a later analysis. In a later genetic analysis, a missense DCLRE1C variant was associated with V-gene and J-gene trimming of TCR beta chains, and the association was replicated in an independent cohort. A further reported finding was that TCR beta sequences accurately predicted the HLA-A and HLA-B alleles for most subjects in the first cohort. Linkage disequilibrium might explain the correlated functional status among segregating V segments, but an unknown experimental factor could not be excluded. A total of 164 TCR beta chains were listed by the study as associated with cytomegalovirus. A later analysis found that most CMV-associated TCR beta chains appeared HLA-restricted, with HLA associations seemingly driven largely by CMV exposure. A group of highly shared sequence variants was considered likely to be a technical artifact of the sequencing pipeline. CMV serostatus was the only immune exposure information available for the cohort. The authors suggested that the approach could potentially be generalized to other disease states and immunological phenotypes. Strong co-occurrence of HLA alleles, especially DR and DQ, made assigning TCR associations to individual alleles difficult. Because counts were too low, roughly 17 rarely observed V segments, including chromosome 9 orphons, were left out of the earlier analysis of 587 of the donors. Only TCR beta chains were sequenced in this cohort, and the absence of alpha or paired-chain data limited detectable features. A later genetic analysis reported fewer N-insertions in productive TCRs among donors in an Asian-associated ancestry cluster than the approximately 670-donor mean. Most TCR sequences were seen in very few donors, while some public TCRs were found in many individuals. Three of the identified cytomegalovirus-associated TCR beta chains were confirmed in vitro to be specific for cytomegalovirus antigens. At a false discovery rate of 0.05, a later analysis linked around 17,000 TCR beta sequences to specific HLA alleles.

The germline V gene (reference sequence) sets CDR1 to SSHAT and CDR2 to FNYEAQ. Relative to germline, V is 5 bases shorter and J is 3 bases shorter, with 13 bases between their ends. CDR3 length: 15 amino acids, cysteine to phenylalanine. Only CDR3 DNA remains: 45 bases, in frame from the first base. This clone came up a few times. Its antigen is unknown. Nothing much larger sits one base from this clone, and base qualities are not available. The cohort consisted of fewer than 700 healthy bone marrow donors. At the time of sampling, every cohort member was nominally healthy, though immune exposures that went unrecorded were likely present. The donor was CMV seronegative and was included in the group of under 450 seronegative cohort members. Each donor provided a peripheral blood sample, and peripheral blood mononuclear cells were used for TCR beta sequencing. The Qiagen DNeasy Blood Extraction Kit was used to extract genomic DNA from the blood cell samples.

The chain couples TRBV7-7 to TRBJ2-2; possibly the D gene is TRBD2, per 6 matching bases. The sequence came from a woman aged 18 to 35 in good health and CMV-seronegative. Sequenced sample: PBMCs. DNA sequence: TGTGCCAGCAGCCTCCGGGACTGGGACACCGGGGAGCTGTTTTTT. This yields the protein CASSLRDWDTGELFF.